This TCR beta chain was recorded in a study of blood T cell repertoires in COVID-19. This clone has a handful of counts. Libraries were prepared by immunoSEQ multiplex PCR; TCRdb keeps only in-frame clonotypes and omits some of them. The sample lists around 310,000 clones, around 89% seen once, with roughly a tenth in the top ten. Germline CDR1 is SQVTM and CDR2 is ANQGSEA. V shed 7 bases and J shed 0 bases, with 9 bases lying between them. This CDR3 spans 12 amino acids. The source of this sequence is a woman in her 40s who had recovered from COVID-19. Sequenced material: PBMCs or T cells enriched from blood (not recorded which). The rearrangement links TRBV29-1 to TRBJ1-1; TRBD1 is a possible D gene (5 bases). The CDR3 protein is CSARQMNTEAFF. The DNA for the CDR3 is TGCAGCGCTCGACAGATGAACACTGAAGCTTTCTTT.